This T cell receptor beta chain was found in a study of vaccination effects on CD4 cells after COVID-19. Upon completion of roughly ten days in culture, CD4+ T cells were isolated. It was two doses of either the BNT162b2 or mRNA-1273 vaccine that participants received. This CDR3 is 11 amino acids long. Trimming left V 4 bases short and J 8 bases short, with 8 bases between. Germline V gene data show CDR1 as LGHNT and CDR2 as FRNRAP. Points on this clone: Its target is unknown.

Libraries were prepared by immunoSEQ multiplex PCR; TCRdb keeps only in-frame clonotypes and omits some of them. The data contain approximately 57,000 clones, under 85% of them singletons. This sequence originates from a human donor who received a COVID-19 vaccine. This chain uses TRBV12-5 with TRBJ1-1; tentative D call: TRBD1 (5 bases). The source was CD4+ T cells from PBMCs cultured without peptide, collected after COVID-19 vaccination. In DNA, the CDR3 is TGTGCTAGTGGTTCGGGACCCGAAGCTTTCTTT. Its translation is CASGSGPEAFF.